What follows are 31 T cell receptor beta chains derived from one specimen sequenced in a study of blood T cell repertoires in COVID-19. Generated by immunoSEQ multiplex PCR, the TCRdb table keeps only in-frame clones and is missing some. The sample shows over 150,000 clones, roughly four fifths of them seen only once. Source material: peripheral blood. The source is a man older than 75 with acute or convalescent COVID-19.

This rearrangement joins TRBV7-9 to TRBJ2-3, with TRBD2 matching over 12 bases. The CDR3 consists of 17 residues. From germline, CDR1 is SEHNR and CDR2 FQNEAQ (reference sequence). The V and J ends lost 4 bases and 2 bases, in that order; junction bases with no gene match: 7. The CDR3 DNA follows: TGTGCCAGCAGCTCATCAGGACTAGCGGGGTTCACAGATACGCAGTATTTT. This codes for CASSSSGLAGFTDTQYF.

V is TRBV5-6 and J is TRBJ1-2; 7 positions agree with TRBD1. CDR3 length equals 16 residues. J was trimmed by 1 base and V by 4 bases; bases with no gene match: 10. Per the germline V gene, CDR1 is SGHDT and CDR2 is YYEEEE. The CDR3 DNA follows: TGTGCCAGCAGCCTGGCGGCAAGGGGGCTTAACTATGGCTACACCTTC. Its protein product is CASSLAARGLNYGYTF.

V gene TRBV11-3 combines with J gene TRBJ2-3; 11 bases match TRBD2. The germline CDR1 and CDR2 sequences are SGHNT and YENEEA. The V and J ends lost 3 bases and 1 base, in that order; junction bases with no gene match: 6. CDR3 length equals 17 residues. Here the CDR3 DNA reads TGTGCCAGCAGCTTGGCTAGCGGGGGGTCGGGCACAGATACGCAGTATTTT. This codes for CASSLASGGSGTDTQYF.

The chain employs TRBV2 and TRBJ1-4, with D tentatively TRBD1 (5 bases). This CDR3 has 17 residues. The germline CDR1 and CDR2 sequences are SNHLY and FYNNEI. V lost 2 bases and J lost 0, with 13 bases in between. The CDR3: CASSEFGTFATNEKLFF. DNA of the CDR3: TGTGCCAGCAGTGAATTTGGGACTTTTGCAACTAATGAAAAACTGTTTTTT.

This chain connects TRBV4-2 to TRBJ2-2; 11 positions agree with TRBD1. Trimming at V came to 4 bases and at J to 6 bases, leaving 7 bases not matched to a gene. Per germline, CDR1 LGHNA and CDR2 YNFKEQ. The CDR3 sequence is 16 residues long. The CDR3 DNA is TGTGCCAGCAGCCCAGGGACAGGGGGACTATCCGGGGAGCTGTTTTTT. As protein: CASSPGTGGLSGELFF.

The chain joins TRBV4-1 to TRBJ2-2; unclear D gene. V was clipped by 1 base and J by 1 base, with 7 bases between them. CDR1 MGHRA and CDR2 YSYEKL come from the germline V gene. The CDR3 totals 15 residues. Here the CDR3 DNA reads TGCGCCAGCAGCCAAGTACAAATGAACACCGGGGAGCTGTTTTTT. Its protein product is CASSQVQMNTGELFF.

In this sample, this clone turned up once. The chain combines TRBV6-5 with TRBJ1-2; possibly TRBD1 for D (6 bases). The CDR3 has 12 residues. V was pared by 8 bases and J by 8 bases, with 15 bases between. Germline V lookup: CDR1 MNHEY, CDR2 SVGAGI. The CDR3 DNA reads TGTGCCAGCTTTGCAGGGGTCGGAGGCTACACCTTC. Translating gives CASFAGVGGYTF.

The chain has TRBV5-4 and TRBJ1-2, with D possibly matching TRBD1 (6 bases). This CDR3 has 14 amino acids. The ends were cut back, 0 bases at V and 4 bases at J, with 10 bases in the middle. The V gene's germline CDR1 is SGHNT and CDR2 YYREEE (reference sequence). CDR3 loop: CASSLDRAGYGYTF. Written as DNA, the CDR3 is TGTGCCAGCAGCTTGGACAGGGCGGGCTATGGCTACACCTTC.

This clone has a handful of counts. The CDR3 nucleotides are TGTGCCAGTAGCCGGGACAGGGAGAGTGGCTACACCTTC. This gives the protein CASSRDRESGYTF. The rearrangement uses TRBV19 and TRBJ1-2, with TRBD1 matching over 9 bases. V trimming: 6 bases; J trimming: 7 bases; junction bases outside the gene matches: 6. There are 13 residues in the CDR3. The V gene's germline CDR1 is LNHDA and CDR2 SQIVND (reference sequence).

This clone has just one count. V usage is TRBV5-5 and J usage is TRBJ1-2; no definite D call. The CDR3 covers 13 residues. V lost 0 bases and J lost 4, with 7 bases in between. Germline CDR1 reads SGHKS; CDR2 reads YYEKEE (reference sequence). In DNA form, the CDR3 reads TGTGCCAGCAGCTTGGGAGGTGGCTATGGCTACACCTTC. Protein: CASSLGGGYGYTF.

The chain combines TRBV5-1 with TRBJ1-5; D perhaps matches TRBD1 (6 bases). This CDR3 has 13 amino acids. In germline, CDR1 is SGHRS, CDR2 YFSETQ. V lost 0 bases and J lost 7, with 8 bases in between. In DNA form, the CDR3 reads TGCGCCAGCAGCTTGGCCAGGGGACAGCCCCAGCATTTT. Translation: CASSLARGQPQHF.

This sequence joins TRBV4-1 and TRBJ2-5; TRBD2 aligns across 11 bases. The trim removed 5 bases at V and 4 bases at J, leaving 6 bases unmatched. Germline V gene lookup returns CDR1 MGHRA and CDR2 YSYEKL. This CDR3 has 15 residues. The CDR3 loop reads CASSISSGGPETQYF. The DNA of the CDR3 is TGCGCCAGCAGCATCTCTAGCGGGGGGCCAGAGACCCAGTACTTC.

The chain links TRBV19 to TRBJ1-6, with a weak D call TRBD1 (6 bases). The germline gives CDR1 LNHDA, CDR2 SQIVND (reference sequence). The CDR3 has 13 amino acids. The ends were cut back, 9 bases at V and 6 bases at J, with 12 bases in the middle. CDR3: CASRTEGNSPLHF. The CDR3 region has the DNA TGTGCCAGCAGGACAGAAGGTAATTCACCCCTCCACTTT.

The CDR3, as DNA: TGCGCCAGCAGTACCGGGACAGGGTCCCCAGCTAATGAAAAACTGTTTTTT. Translated: CASSTGTGSPANEKLFF. V is TRBV5-1 and J is TRBJ1-4; 9 bases are a match to TRBD1. After removal of 5 bases from V and 3 bases from J, the junction contained 11 bases not matched to a gene. This CDR3 is 17 amino acids long. The V gene's germline CDR1 is SGHRS and CDR2 YFSETQ.

This chain links TRBV19 with TRBJ2-2, with D perhaps TRBD1 (6 bases). Germline CDR1 is LNHDA and CDR2 is SQIVND (reference sequence). This CDR3 is built from 15 residues. Trimming pared 3 bases from V and 5 bases from J, leaving 13 bases between. The CDR3 DNA reads TGTGCCAGTAGTATGGTACAGGGACGGACCGGGGAGCTGTTTTTT. Translation gives CASSMVQGRTGELFF.

The table lists this clone with a few counts. The chain recombines TRBV3-1 (or the pseudogene TRBV3-2) with TRBJ2-7, with D perhaps TRBD2 (6 bases). CDR1 and CDR2 (germline): LGHDT, YNNKEL (reference sequence). V was clipped by 0 bases and J by 4 bases, with 19 bases between them. This CDR3 is 17 amino acids long. The CDR3: CASSQEDGGTSAYEQYV. The DNA for the CDR3 is TGTGCCAGCAGCCAAGAAGACGGAGGGACGAGCGCGTACGAGCAGTACGTC.

This chain connects TRBV19 to TRBJ2-3, with D possibly being TRBD1 (6 bases). Germline values: CDR1 LNHDA, CDR2 SQIVND (reference sequence). This CDR3 region has 16 residues. Between the trimmed V and J ends, which lost 5 bases and 0 bases, there was a span of 15 bases. The CDR3 spells CASSLPTGTSTDTQYF. The CDR3 DNA reads as TGTGCCAGTAGTCTGCCGACAGGTACTAGCACAGATACGCAGTATTTT.

This clone was observed a handful of times. The gene calls are TRBV10-3 and TRBJ2-7, with 7 nucleotides matching TRBD1. Germline CDR1 reads ENHRY; CDR2 reads SYGVKD. The CDR3 sequence is 15 residues long. V gave up 3 bases and J gave up 1 base; unmatched junction bases: 6. The CDR3 here is CAISDPGQISYEQYF. The CDR3 bases are TGTGCCATCAGTGACCCGGGACAGATATCCTACGAGCAGTACTTC.

The chain has TRBV5-1 and TRBJ2-5; 7 positions match TRBD2. Germline lookup yields CDR1 SGHRS and CDR2 YFSETQ. The V gene end was trimmed by 1 base and the J gene end by 5 bases; junction bases not matched to a gene: 5. The CDR3 runs 14 residues. For the CDR3, the DNA is TGCGCCAGCAGCTTGATGTGGGGAGGGGAGACCCAGTACTTC. It is translated as CASSLMWGGETQYF.

The rearrangement uses TRBV19 and TRBJ1-5; TRBD1 matches 8 bases. Germline lookup yields CDR1 LNHDA and CDR2 SQIVND (reference sequence). J gave up 2 bases and V 2 bases, and 11 bases lay outside the gene matches. The CDR3 runs to 18 residues. The CDR3 DNA is TGTGCCAGTAGTATATCAGGCAGGGGGCGCGCAGGCAATCAGCCCCAGCATTTT. Translating gives CASSISGRGRAGNQPQHF.

The V gene is TRBV5-1, the J gene TRBJ2-5; 8 bases match TRBD2. Trimming cost V 3 bases and J 5 bases; bases outside gene matches: 12. This CDR3 has 16 residues. Germline V gene sequence: CDR1 SGHRS, CDR2 YFSETQ. The CDR3 region is CASSSISGEAGETQYF. CDR3 coding DNA: TGCGCCAGCAGCTCGATTAGCGGGGAGGCGGGGGAGACCCAGTACTTC.

This clone has just a few counts. The V gene is TRBV19, the J gene TRBJ2-7, with D perhaps matching TRBD1 (5 bases). The germline CDR1 and CDR2 sequences are LNHDA and SQIVND (reference sequence). The V end was cut by 0 bases, the J end by 2 bases, with 20 bases between. The CDR3 has 18 amino acids. The CDR3 reads CASSIDKSKGQGTYEQYF. Here the CDR3 DNA reads TGTGCCAGTAGTATAGATAAATCCAAGGGGCAGGGTACCTACGAGCAGTACTTC.

J is TRBJ2-5 and V is TRBV5-1, with D uncertain. Trimming cost V 4 bases and J 0 bases, with 7 bases left between them. The length of the CDR3 is 13 residues. Looked up from germline, CDR1 is SGHRS and CDR2 is YFSETQ. The CDR3 nucleotides read TGCGCCAGCAGCAACATAAACCAAGAGACCCAGTACTTC. Amino acid sequence: CASSNINQETQYF.

V is TRBV5-1 and J is TRBJ1-1; 8 bases agree with TRBD1. Germline V gene data show CDR1 as SGHRS and CDR2 as YFSETQ. The CDR3 has 17 residues. Losses at the gene ends were 0 bases for V and 0 bases for J; bases not matched to a gene: 7. CDR3 coding DNA: TGCGCCAGCAGCTTGGGGGTCAGGGGGCTTATGAACACTGAAGCTTTCTTT. Its protein is CASSLGVRGLMNTEAFF.

The J gene is TRBJ2-7, the V gene TRBV6-5, with D tentatively TRBD2 (6 bases). The CDR3 length is 14 residues. CDR1 MNHEY and CDR2 SVGAGI come from the germline V gene. V was cut by 6 bases and J by 3 bases, with 15 bases left in between. The CDR3 here is CASRAGPRDYEQYV. As DNA, the CDR3 is TGTGCCAGCAGGGCGGGACCGCGTGACTACGAGCAGTACGTC.

V usage is TRBV23-1 and J usage is TRBJ2-7; 7 bases align to TRBD1. TRBV23-1 is recorded as an ORF, its role being uncertain. Trimming removed 6 bases from V and 4 bases from J; junction bases left unmatched: 12. This CDR3 region has 15 residues. As DNA, the CDR3 is TGCGCCAGCAGCCCTGACAGGGACCTGACGTACGAGCAGTACGTC. It specifies CASSPDRDLTYEQYV.

As for this clone: This specimen includes other DNA sequences encoding the same CDR3. V and J are TRBV7-8 and TRBJ2-7; tentative D call: TRBD1 (6 bases). The CDR3 runs 13 residues. Trimming shortened V by 1 base and J by 4 bases, and 8 bases separated the two germline ends. Germline lookup yields CDR1 SGHVS and CDR2 FQNEAQ. CDR3 sequence: CASSLGRGYEQYV. The CDR3, as DNA: TGTGCCAGCAGCTTAGGAAGGGGGTACGAGCAGTACGTC.

The rearrangement links TRBV5-5 to TRBJ1-2; no clear D. The CDR3 is made up of 15 amino acids. Trimming stripped 2 bases from V and 5 bases from J, with 16 bases between. Germline V gene lookup returns CDR1 SGHKS and CDR2 YYEKEE (reference sequence). In DNA form, the CDR3 reads TGTGCCAGCAGCTTTTTGGTTTTCGGGTCTTATGGCTACACCTTC. This gives the protein CASSFLVFGSYGYTF.

The genes are TRBV28 and TRBJ1-1, with D tentatively TRBD1 (5 bases). V lost 4 bases to trimming and J lost 6 bases, with 12 bases between them. The germline gives CDR1 MDHEN, CDR2 SYDVKM. The CDR3 is made up of 13 amino acids. CDR3 DNA sequence: TGTGCCAGCAGTTACCAGGGTATCGCTGAAGCTTTCTTT. Protein product: CASSYQGIAEAFF.

This clone is a singleton in its sample. V is TRBV5-1 and J is TRBJ1-1, with 12 bases matching TRBD1. Trimming took 2 bases from V and 0 from J; bases not matched to a gene: 5. The CDR3 is 17 residues long. Germline CDR1 is SGHRS and CDR2 is YFSETQ. In DNA form, the CDR3 reads TGCGCCAGCAGCTTCCGGGACAGGGGGCCCCTGAACACTGAAGCTTTCTTT. Translation: CASSFRDRGPLNTEAFF. The full variable domain, completed using reference TRBV5-1 and TRBJ1-1, is KAGVTQTPRYLIKTRGQQVTLSCSPISGHRSVSWYQQTPGQGLQFLFEYFSETQRNKGNFPGRFSGRQFSNSRSEMNVSTLELGDSALYLCASSFRDRGPLNTEAFFGQGTRLTVV.

The rearrangement joins TRBV5-5 to TRBJ2-1; TRBD1 matches 10 bases. After removal of 1 base from V and 7 bases from J, the junction contained 2 bases not matched to a gene. The CDR3 is made up of 14 amino acids. In germline, CDR1 is SGHKS, CDR2 YYEKEE (reference sequence). Here the CDR3 reads CASSLKDRGNEQFF. For the CDR3, the DNA is TGTGCCAGCAGCTTGAAGGACAGGGGGAATGAGCAGTTCTTC.